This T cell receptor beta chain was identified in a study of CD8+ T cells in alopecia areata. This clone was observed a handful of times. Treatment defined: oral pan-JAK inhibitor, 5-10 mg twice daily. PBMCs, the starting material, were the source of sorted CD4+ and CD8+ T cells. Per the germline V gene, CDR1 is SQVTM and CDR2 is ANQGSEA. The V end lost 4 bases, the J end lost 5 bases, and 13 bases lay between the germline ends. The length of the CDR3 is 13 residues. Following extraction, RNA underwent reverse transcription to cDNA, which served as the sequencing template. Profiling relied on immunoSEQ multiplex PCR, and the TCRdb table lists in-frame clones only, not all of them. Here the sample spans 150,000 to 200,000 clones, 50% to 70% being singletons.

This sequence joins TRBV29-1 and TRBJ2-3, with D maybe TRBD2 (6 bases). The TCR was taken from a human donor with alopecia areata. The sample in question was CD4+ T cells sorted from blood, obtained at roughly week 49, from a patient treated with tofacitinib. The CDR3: CSVGRGPKDTQYF. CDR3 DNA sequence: TGCAGCGTTGGGAGGGGCCCCAAAGATACGCAGTATTTT.